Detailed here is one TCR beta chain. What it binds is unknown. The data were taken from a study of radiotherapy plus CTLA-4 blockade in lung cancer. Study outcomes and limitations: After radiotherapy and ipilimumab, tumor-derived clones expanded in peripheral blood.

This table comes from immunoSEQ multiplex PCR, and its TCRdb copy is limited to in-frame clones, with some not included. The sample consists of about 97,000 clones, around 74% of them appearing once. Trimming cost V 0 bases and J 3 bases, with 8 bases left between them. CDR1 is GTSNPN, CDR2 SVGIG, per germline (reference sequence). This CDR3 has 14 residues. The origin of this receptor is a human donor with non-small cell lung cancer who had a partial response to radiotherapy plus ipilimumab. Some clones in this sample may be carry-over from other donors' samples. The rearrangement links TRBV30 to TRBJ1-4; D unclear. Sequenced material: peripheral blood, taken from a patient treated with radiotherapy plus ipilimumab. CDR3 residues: CAWSVRLSNEKLFF. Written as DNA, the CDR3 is TGTGCCTGGAGTGTACGACTATCTAATGAAAAACTGTTTTTT.